This TCR beta chain was sequenced for a study of cytomegalovirus exposure and HLA in healthy donors. The study, taken as a whole, reports: According to a subsequent analysis, TCR clusters from the first cohort were inclined to appear together in the roughly 130 validation repertoires.

About this clone: Its matching antigen is unknown.

The validation cohort, a group of some 120 subjects, included the donors and was separate from the approximately 680-subject first cohort. The table came from immunoSEQ multiplex PCR; TCRdb's copy has only in-frame clones and leaves some out. The profile shows around 75,000 clones, around four fifths of them singletons. V was shortened by 4 bases and J by 3 bases, with 8 bases between the two germline ends. CDR3 length: 12 residues. CDR1 is SGHNT and CDR2 is YYREEE in the germline V gene (reference sequence). The receptor comes from a man younger than 40 in good health and CMV-seronegative. The chain joins TRBV5-4 to TRBJ2-7, with D perhaps matching TRBD2 (5 bases). The specimen was PBMCs. CDR3 bases: TGTGCCAGCAGCCGGGAAGACTACGAGCAGTACTTC. This gives the protein CASSREDYEQYF.